Shown below are 27 T cell receptor beta chains from a single sample sequenced in a study of beta chain features in type 1 diabetes. Every bit of the isolated RNA underwent reverse transcription, so sequencing read expressed TCRB transcripts. Data came from immunoSEQ multiplex PCR; TCRdb stores just in-frame clones and leaves some out. Of 400,000 to 450,000 clones in the sample, roughly 14% were seen once. Sequenced material: naive CD4+ T cells from blood. These receptors originate from a man aged 25 to 40 in good health.

The chain couples TRBV4-3 to TRBJ2-1, with 11 nucleotides matching TRBD2. The J segment lost 2 bases and the V segment lost 7 bases, leaving 4 bases of the junction unmatched. Germline assignment: CDR1 LGHNA and CDR2 YSLEER. The CDR3 is 15 amino acids. This chain's CDR3 is CASKISGGAYNEQFF. The CDR3 nucleotides read TGCGCCAGCAAGATTAGCGGGGGGGCCTACAATGAGCAGTTCTTC.

This clone was recorded a few times. The chain has TRBV5-1 and TRBJ2-2, with D possibly being TRBD1 (6 bases). Trimming removed 4 bases from V and 6 bases from J, with 10 bases in between. Germline V gene lookup returns CDR1 SGHRS and CDR2 YFSETQ. The CDR3 length is 13 residues. Here the CDR3 DNA reads TGCGCCAGCAGCACGACAGGACCCGGGGAGCTGTTTTTT. It codes for CASSTTGPGELFF.

The table lists this clone with a few counts. The chain is built from TRBV9 and TRBJ2-1, with 14 bases fitting TRBD2. Unmatched junction bases numbered 5, after V lost 2 bases and J lost 7 bases. CDR1 and CDR2 (germline): SGDLS, YYNGEE. CDR3 length: 16 amino acids. CDR3 amino acids: CASSVGTSGRSNEQFF. In nucleotides, the CDR3 is TGTGCCAGCAGCGTGGGGACTAGCGGGAGAAGTAATGAGCAGTTCTTC.

The rearrangement links TRBV14 to TRBJ2-7, with unresolved D. The CDR3 is 12 amino acids. The V gene lost 4 bases and the J gene lost 9 bases, with 13 bases spanning the gap. Germline values: CDR1 SGHDN, CDR2 FVKESK. In DNA form, the CDR3 reads TGTGCCAGCAGCCCGGACCGGGCCACGCAGTACTTC. It encodes CASSPDRATQYF.

The V and J genes are TRBV9 and TRBJ1-2; 7 bases are shared with TRBD1. With 2 bases clipped from V and 1 base from J, the junction kept 2 bases outside the gene matches. Germline lookup yields CDR1 SGDLS and CDR2 YYNGEE. The CDR3 is made up of 14 amino acids. Here the CDR3 DNA reads TGTGCCAGCAGCGTGGGACAGAGTAACTATGGCTACACCTTC. This sequence encodes CASSVGQSNYGYTF.

This clone was counted a few times. The chain has TRBV9 and TRBJ2-1; 7 positions agree with TRBD2. This CDR3 spans 17 amino acids. V trimming: 3 bases; J trimming: 4 bases; junction bases outside the gene matches: 13. Germline-derived CDR1 and CDR2 are SGDLS and YYNGEE. CDR3 DNA: TGTGCCAGCAGCGGATTACTAAGCGGGGACCTATACAATGAGCAGTTCTTC. Translated: CASSGLLSGDLYNEQFF.

This clone was seen a handful of times. The chain links TRBV29-1 to TRBJ2-5, with D uncertain. In germline, CDR1 is SQVTM, CDR2 ANQGSEA. This CDR3 is 12 amino acids long. V was cut by 7 bases and J by 1 base, with 10 bases left in between. Written as DNA, the CDR3 is TGCAGCGCTGGTAATACCCAAGAGACCCAGTACTTC. This sequence encodes CSAGNTQETQYF.

The genes are TRBV2 and TRBJ1-4; maybe TRBD1 (5 bases). Trimming pared 7 bases from V and 10 bases from J, leaving 16 bases between. CDR1 SNHLY and CDR2 FYNNEI come from the germline V gene. CDR3 length: 13 residues. DNA for the CDR3: TGTGCCAGCACCAGGGAAGTTAGTGGAAAACTGTTTTTT. This sequence encodes CASTREVSGKLFF.

The chain couples TRBV29-1 to TRBJ2-1; D is perhaps TRBD1 (5 bases). V dropped 7 bases and J dropped 10 bases, with 14 bases sitting between them. This CDR3 has 11 residues. Germline lookup yields CDR1 SQVTM and CDR2 ANQGSEA. Here the CDR3 DNA reads TGCAGCGGCACAGGATTCTGGGAGCAGTTCTTC. It specifies CSGTGFWEQFF.

The chain couples TRBV20-1 to TRBJ2-1; no reliable D call. Germline values: CDR1 DFQATT, CDR2 SNEGSKA (reference sequence). The ends were cut back, 3 bases at V and 8 bases at J, with 5 bases in the middle. The CDR3 loop spans 10 amino acids. CDR3 sequence (DNA): TGCAGTGCTAGTAAGGATGAGCAGTTCTTC. This gives the protein CSASKDEQFF.

In DNA form, the CDR3 reads TGTGCCAGCAGTGAAAACCACGCTGAAGCTTTCTTT. It yields the protein CASSENHAEAFF. The chain uses TRBV25-1 and TRBJ1-1; no definite D call. The germline V gene encodes CDR1 MGHDK and CDR2 SYGVNS. Trimming took off 2 bases at V and 6 bases at J, with 7 bases between the two ends. This CDR3 region has 12 residues.

This clone was seen more than once but under ten times. J is TRBJ1-2 and V is TRBV30, with 7 bases identical to TRBD1. This CDR3 is built from 12 residues. Germline-derived CDR1 and CDR2 are GTSNPN and SVGIG (reference sequence). V trimming: 4 bases; J trimming: 6 bases; junction bases outside the gene matches: 5. This CDR3 is CAWTPGGDGYTF. The CDR3 DNA is TGTGCCTGGACCCCAGGGGGGGATGGCTACACCTTC.

The chain couples TRBV18 to TRBJ2-3, with 7 bases identical to TRBD2. The CDR3 has 15 residues. The V segment lost 2 bases and the J segment 5 bases; nucleotides outside the gene matches: 7. Germline-derived CDR1 and CDR2 are KGHSH and LQKENI. The CDR3 bases are TGTGCCAGCTCACCAGCAGGGACGGGGGGAGATACGCAGTATTTT. Its protein is CASSPAGTGGDTQYF.

The chain employs TRBV7-9 and TRBJ1-1; unclear D gene. The CDR3 loop spans 14 amino acids. Germline CDR1 is SEHNR and CDR2 is FQNEAQ (reference sequence). The ends were cut back, 6 bases at V and 3 bases at J, with 14 bases in the middle. The CDR3 bases are TGTGCCAGCAGTACGCCTCTAGAGGACACTGAAGCTTTCTTT. It specifies CASSTPLEDTEAFF.

This clone was found a few times. The chain links TRBV6-1 to TRBJ1-5; D is undetermined. Trimming took off 2 bases at V and 5 bases at J, with 7 bases between the two ends. This CDR3 spans 13 amino acids. CDR1 MNHNS and CDR2 SASEGT come from the germline V gene. The CDR3 loop is CASSERADQPQHF. The CDR3 nucleotides are TGTGCCAGCAGTGAAAGGGCAGATCAGCCCCAGCATTTT.

The genes are TRBV29-1 and TRBJ2-7; D unclear. The V end lost 3 bases, the J end lost 2 bases, and 14 bases lay between the germline ends. Germline CDR1 SQVTM, CDR2 ANQGSEA. The CDR3 covers 14 residues. The CDR3 loop reads CSVEESGGPYEQYF. CDR3 DNA sequence: TGCAGCGTTGAGGAGTCGGGTGGGCCCTACGAGCAGTACTTC.

The rearrangement joins TRBV30 to TRBJ2-6, with D unresolved. V gave up 1 base and J gave up 12 bases, with 4 bases separating them. CDR3 length equals 10 residues. Germline CDR1 GTSNPN, CDR2 SVGIG (reference sequence). CDR3 nucleotide sequence: TGTGCCTGGAGTGGGTTCGTCCTGACTTTC. This translates into CAWSGFVLTF.

This clone came up a few times. The J gene is TRBJ2-1, the V gene TRBV7-2; D might be TRBD1 (6 bases). The V and J ends lost 1 base and 10 bases respectively, with 8 bases between them. Germline assignment: CDR1 SGHTA and CDR2 FQGNSA. The CDR3 runs 12 residues. The chain's CDR3 is CASSLVGTEQFF. The CDR3 nucleotides are TGTGCCAGCAGCTTAGTGGGGACAGAGCAGTTCTTC.

The chain couples TRBV5-6 to TRBJ2-1; 13 nucleotides line up with TRBD2. This CDR3 comprises 15 residues. Trimming at V came to 2 bases and at J to 7 bases, leaving 3 bases not matched to a gene. The germline V gene encodes CDR1 SGHDT and CDR2 YYEEEE. This CDR3 reads CASSLLAGGENEQFF. For the CDR3, the DNA is TGTGCCAGCAGCTTACTAGCGGGAGGGGAAAATGAGCAGTTCTTC.

This clone was detected a few times. The V and J genes are TRBV20-1 and TRBJ2-7, with D tentatively TRBD1 or TRBD2 (5 bases each). The CDR3 extends over 11 amino acids. CDR1 is DFQATT and CDR2 is SNEGSKA in the germline V gene (reference sequence). Trimming left V 4 bases short and J 7 bases short, with 11 bases between. This CDR3 reads CSAKGRAEQYV. The CDR3 nucleotides read TGCAGTGCTAAGGGGCGGGCGGAGCAGTACGTC.

This clone was seen a handful of times. The chain joins TRBV7-6 to TRBJ2-3; TRBD2 matches 12 bases. The CDR3 loop spans 16 amino acids. V gave up 5 bases and J gave up 2 bases; unmatched junction bases: 5. Germline values: CDR1 SGHVS, CDR2 FNYEAQ. CDR3 amino acids: CASSTLAGGLTDTQYF. CDR3 nucleotide sequence: TGTGCCAGCAGCACACTAGCGGGGGGCCTCACAGATACGCAGTATTTT.

In its sample, this clone was seen once. The chain combines TRBV6-5 with TRBJ2-4; D not resolved. The CDR3 has 16 amino acids. CDR1 and CDR2 from the germline V gene are MNHEY and SVGAGI. V was trimmed by 2 bases and J by 0 bases, leaving 11 bases between them. The CDR3 DNA reads TGTGCCAGCAGTTACACCCTCGCTCTAGCCAAAAACATTCAGTACTTC. This translates into CASSYTLALAKNIQYF.

The chain links TRBV5-4 to TRBJ1-1, with unresolved D. The CDR3 is made up of 12 amino acids. The V end was cut by 6 bases, the J end by 0 bases, with 6 bases between. Looked up from germline, CDR1 is SGHNT and CDR2 is YYREEE (reference sequence). This CDR3 reads CASKSLNTEAFF. The CDR3 region has the DNA TGTGCCAGCAAGAGTTTGAACACTGAAGCTTTCTTT.

This clone showed up just a few times. The sample contains more than one DNA sequence encoding this CDR3. The chain carries TRBV20-1 and TRBJ2-5; no firm D call. The germline V gene encodes CDR1 DFQATT and CDR2 SNEGSKA (reference sequence). This CDR3 comprises 11 residues. V lost 6 bases and J 4 bases, leaving 9 bases between the germline ends. CDR3 protein: CSAGRRETQYF. DNA for the CDR3: TGCAGTGCCGGAAGGAGAGAGACCCAGTACTTC.

The rearrangement uses TRBV18 and TRBJ1-1; perhaps TRBD1 as D (5 bases). The V end lost 3 bases, the J end lost 7 bases, and 12 bases lay between the germline ends. The CDR3 is made up of 13 amino acids. CDR1 and CDR2 from the germline V gene are KGHSH and LQKENI. The chain's CDR3 is CASSPPGEGEAFF. CDR3 nucleotides: TGTGCCAGCTCACCTCCGGGGGAGGGTGAAGCTTTCTTT.

The chain uses TRBV27 and TRBJ2-6, with 10 bases matching TRBD1. The CDR3 has 17 amino acids. Losses at the gene ends were 7 bases for V and 1 base for J; bases not matched to a gene: 7. The V gene's germline CDR1 is MNHEY and CDR2 SMNVEV (reference sequence). CDR3 sequence (DNA): TGTGCCAGCACCCGAGACAGGGGGCTGTCTGGGGCCAACGTCCTGACTTTC. Its translation is CASTRDRGLSGANVLTF. Drawing the rest from reference TRBV27 and TRBJ2-6, the complete variable domain is EAQVTQNPRYLITVTGKKLTVTCSQNMNHEYMSWYRQDPGLGLRQIYYSMNVEVTDKGDVPEGYKVSRKEKRNFPLILESPSPNQTSLYFCASTRDRGLSGANVLTFGAGSRLTVL.

This sequence joins TRBV7-9 and TRBJ1-2; TRBD1 agrees at 9 bases. V shed 5 bases, J shed 9 bases, and the junction held 13 bases outside the gene matches. Germline V gives CDR1 SEHNR, CDR2 FQNEAQ (reference sequence). This CDR3 has 15 residues. The CDR3 region has the DNA TGTGCCAGCAGCCGGGGACAGGGCATCGAAACCAGCTACACCTTC. It codes for CASSRGQGIETSYTF. The full variable domain, its missing parts supplied by reference TRBV7-9 and TRBJ1-2, is DTGVSQNPRHKITKRGQNVTFRCDPISEHNRLYWYRQTLGQGPEFLTYFQNEAQLEKSRLLSDRFSAERPKGSFSTLEIQRTEQGDSAMYLCASSRGQGIETSYTFGSGTRLTVV.